Listed here are 5 T cell receptor beta chains from one sample, sequenced in a study of cytomegalovirus exposure and HLA in healthy donors. Some clones are missing from TCRdb's copy, which holds only in-frame ones; the method was immunoSEQ multiplex PCR. This sample has 100,000 to 150,000 clones, with about 83% found just once. The sample consisted of PBMCs. Receptors were obtained from a woman aged 30 to 39 in good health and CMV-seronegative.

The chain links TRBV6-6 to TRBJ1-2; 8 bases are a match to TRBD1. V lost 5 bases and J lost 7; bases outside the gene matches: 3. This CDR3 is 12 amino acids long. In germline, CDR1 is MNHNY, CDR2 SVGAGI (reference sequence). CDR3 in DNA: TGTGCCAGCAGTACGACAGGGGCTGGCTACACCTTC. Its protein product is CASSTTGAGYTF.

The rearrangement joins TRBV7-2 to TRBJ1-2; D gene ambiguous. CDR1 and CDR2 from the germline V gene are SGHTA and FQGNSA. The ends were cut back, 1 base at V and 4 bases at J, with 7 bases in the middle. The CDR3 covers 13 residues. CDR3 in amino acids: CASSLDLVYGYTF. The CDR3 coding sequence is TGTGCCAGCAGCTTAGATCTCGTCTATGGCTACACCTTC.

The CDR3 loop reads CASGPGTGDTDTQYF. CDR3 sequence (DNA): TGTGCTAGTGGTCCGGGGACAGGGGACACAGATACGCAGTATTTT. The chain is built from TRBV12-5 and TRBJ2-3; 10 bases fit TRBD1. The germline gives CDR1 LGHNT, CDR2 FRNRAP. The CDR3 runs to 15 residues. The trim removed 5 bases at V and 2 bases at J, leaving 4 bases unmatched. The variable domain in full, completed from reference TRBV12-5 and TRBJ2-3, reads DARVTQTPRHKVTEMGQEVTMRCQPILGHNTVFWYRQTMMQGLELLAYFRNRAPLDDSGMPKDRFSAEMPDATLATLKIQPSEPRDSAVYFCASGPGTGDTDTQYFGPGTRLTVL.

The chain has TRBV5-4 and TRBJ2-7, with 7 bases aligning to TRBD2. The V gene end was trimmed by 4 bases and the J gene end by 3 bases; junction bases not matched to a gene: 10. Germline loops: CDR1 SGHNT, CDR2 YYREEE (reference sequence). The CDR3 contains 15 residues. CDR3 sequence reads: CASSQLSGGVYEQYF. The CDR3 region has the DNA TGTGCCAGCAGCCAATTGAGTGGGGGGGTCTACGAGCAGTACTTC.

The chain joins TRBV9 to TRBJ2-7, with a tentative D call TRBD2 (5 bases). This CDR3 is 15 amino acids long. The V and J ends lost 0 bases and 3 bases respectively, with 13 bases between them. Germline CDR1 SGDLS, CDR2 YYNGEE. CDR3 sequence (DNA): TGTGCCAGCAGCGTAGACCCTAGCAGACTCTACGAGCAGTACTTC. Translating it yields CASSVDPSRLYEQYF.